One and the same sample provided the 5 T cell receptor beta chains below, sequenced in a study of shared clonotypes between healthy human individuals. As defined, naive CD8 cells were CD45RO-negative and positively selected for CCR7, with terminally differentiated effector memory CD45RA+ cells excluded. Sequencing used immunoSEQ multiplex PCR; TCRdb keeps in-frame clones, though not all of them. This table holds around 1,900,000 clones, around 93% found once. The sample consisted of naive CD8+ T cells from PBMCs. These receptors were obtained from a man younger than 35 in good health. Some clones in this sample may be carry-over from other donors' samples.

The chain combines TRBV5-1 with TRBJ2-7, with a possible D match to TRBD1 (6 bases). V dropped 2 bases and J dropped 7 bases, with 16 bases sitting between them. CDR1 and CDR2 from the germline V gene are SGHRS and YFSETQ. The CDR3 sequence is 14 residues long. For the CDR3, the DNA is TGCGCCAGCAGCTTCACAGGGACCGCTTGGGAGCAGTACTTC. This sequence encodes CASSFTGTAWEQYF.

The chain couples TRBV7-3 to TRBJ2-1; D unresolved. Germline V gene data show CDR1 as SGHTA and CDR2 as FQGTGA. V was clipped by 5 bases and J by 6 bases, with 11 bases between them. CDR3 length: 13 residues. In DNA, the CDR3 is TGTGCCAGCAGCACTACCCCTACCAATGAGCAGTTCTTC. Its protein product is CASSTTPTNEQFF.

The chain links TRBV28 to TRBJ2-7; 9 bases are a match to TRBD2. The CDR3 runs to 16 residues. The trim removed 4 bases at V and 5 bases at J, leaving 12 bases unmatched. Germline assignment: CDR1 MDHEN and CDR2 SYDVKM. The CDR3 here is CASSSRWREGDDEQYF. The CDR3 nucleotides read TGTGCCAGCAGTTCCCGATGGCGGGAGGGCGACGACGAGCAGTACTTC.

This clone showed up just once. The chain employs TRBV27 and TRBJ2-1; tentative D call: TRBD2 (5 bases). The germline V gene has CDR1 MNHEY and CDR2 SMNVEV (reference sequence). There are 15 residues in the CDR3. V was shortened by 2 bases and J by 4 bases, with 12 bases between the two germline ends. The CDR3 protein is CASSLEGLLYNEQFF. The CDR3 DNA reads as TGTGCCAGCAGTTTAGAGGGTTTACTTTACAATGAGCAGTTCTTC.

The chain combines TRBV12-5 with TRBJ2-3; 14 bases line up with TRBD2. The V and J ends lost 4 bases and 2 bases, in that order; junction bases with no gene match: 8. CDR3 size: 18 residues. The germline V gene has CDR1 LGHNT and CDR2 FRNRAP. CDR3 coding DNA: TGTGCTAGTGGTTGGGGGACTAGCGGGAGTAGGTCCACAGATACGCAGTATTTT. Translation gives CASGWGTSGSRSTDTQYF.